One and the same sample provided the 5 T cell receptor beta chains below, sequenced in a study of blood T cell repertoires in COVID-19. Only in-frame clones appear in the TCRdb table, and some are missing; sequencing was by immunoSEQ multiplex PCR. The sample lists under 350,000 clones, roughly 91% occurring once. The sequenced sample consisted of peripheral blood. These receptors were taken from a middle-aged man with acute or convalescent COVID-19.

The J gene is TRBJ1-2, the V gene TRBV5-5; 7 bases fit TRBD1. J lost 2 bases, V lost 3 bases, and 10 bases had no gene match. The CDR3 covers 16 residues. Germline V gene sequence: CDR1 SGHKS, CDR2 YYEKEE (reference sequence). The CDR3 loop reads CASSSQGPLLNYGYTF. CDR3 nucleotide sequence: TGTGCCAGCAGCTCACAGGGGCCCCTATTAAACTATGGCTACACCTTC.

The count of this clone is one. The chain carries TRBV6-5 and TRBJ2-6; no definite D call. The CDR3 totals 15 residues. CDR1 and CDR2 (germline): MNHEY, SVGAGI. The V and J ends lost 2 bases and 2 bases respectively, with 7 bases between them. CDR3 sequence reads: CASSYGVAGANVLTF. The CDR3, as DNA: TGTGCCAGCAGTTACGGAGTAGCTGGGGCCAACGTCCTGACTTTC.

The rearrangement links TRBV7-2 to TRBJ2-1, with D perhaps TRBD1 (6 bases). This CDR3 has 14 amino acids. Germline V gene data show CDR1 as SGHTA and CDR2 as FQGNSA. The ends were cut back, 2 bases at V and 4 bases at J, with 9 bases in the middle. The CDR3 here is CASSLRQGYNEQFF. In DNA form, the CDR3 reads TGTGCCAGCAGCTTACGCCAGGGGTACAATGAGCAGTTCTTC.

This chain uses TRBV7-2 with TRBJ2-7; D is possibly TRBD1 (6 bases). CDR3 length equals 12 residues. Looked up from germline, CDR1 is SGHTA and CDR2 is FQGNSA. V lost 7 bases, J lost 9 bases, and 16 bases lay in between. The CDR3 here is CASTPRRGGQYF. Here the CDR3 DNA reads TGTGCCAGCACTCCCAGGCGAGGGGGGCAGTACTTC.

The chain couples TRBV20-1 to TRBJ1-1; D is perhaps TRBD1 (5 bases). The CDR3 spans 14 residues. Germline CDR1 reads DFQATT; CDR2 reads SNEGSKA (reference sequence). V dropped 3 bases and J dropped 1 base, with 12 bases sitting between them. The CDR3 is CSASQAGPNTEAFF. DNA of the CDR3: TGCAGTGCTAGTCAGGCAGGGCCGAACACTGAAGCTTTCTTT.